Listed below are T cell receptor beta chains from one sample, sequenced in a study of shared clonotypes between healthy human individuals. Profiling relied on immunoSEQ multiplex PCR, and the TCRdb table lists in-frame clones only, not all of them. The sample holds 1.4 million or so clones, approximately 98.5% seen once. The source material was naive CD4+ T cells sorted from blood. The receptors here all came from a man younger than 45 in good health. The CDR3 runs from the conserved cysteine through the conserved F or W. The order of the fields is D gene, clone size, J gene, V gene, CDR3 DNA, CDR3 protein. The D gene is left open where the match is weak. Rows may omit the clone size; those that give it use once, few, many or a size class.

d_gene: TRBD1
abundance: once
j_gene: TRBJ1-4
v_gene: TRBV5-1
CDR3nt: TGCGCCAGCAGGGGACAGGGGGCGACTAATGAAAAACTGTTTTTT
CDR3aa: CASRGQGATNEKLFF

d_gene: TRBD1
abundance: -
j_gene: TRBJ1-5
v_gene: TRBV27
CDR3nt: TGTGCCAGCAGTTACAGGGGAGGGCCCCAGCATTTT
CDR3aa: CASSYRGGPQHF

d_gene: -
abundance: -
j_gene: TRBJ2-2
v_gene: TRBV7-6
CDR3nt: TGTGCCAGCAGCCCCGGGACCCATGCCGCCGGGGAGCTGTTTTTT
CDR3aa: CASSPGTHAAGELFF

d_gene: -
abundance: -
j_gene: TRBJ2-7
v_gene: TRBV27
CDR3nt: TGTGCCAGCAGTTTATCGGTAGCTCGTTCGATTGAGCAGTACTTC
CDR3aa: CASSLSVARSIEQYF

d_gene: -
abundance: once
j_gene: TRBJ2-2
v_gene: TRBV2
CDR3nt: TGTGCCAGCATACAGGGCTCTTTGAACACCGGGGAGCTGTTTTTT
CDR3aa: CASIQGSLNTGELFF

d_gene: -
abundance: -
j_gene: TRBJ2-7
v_gene: TRBV30
CDR3nt: TGTGCCTGGAGTGTTCCCGGTCTAAGCTCCTACGAGCAGTACTTC
CDR3aa: CAWSVPGLSSYEQYF

d_gene: TRBD1
abundance: -
j_gene: TRBJ1-4
v_gene: TRBV28
CDR3nt: TGTGCCAGCAGCGCGGACAGGGGGGAAAAACTGTTTTTT
CDR3aa: CASSADRGEKLFF

d_gene: -
abundance: once
j_gene: TRBJ2-5
v_gene: TRBV9
CDR3nt: TGTGCCAGCAGCGTAACAGGGCGAGAGACCCAGTACTTC
CDR3aa: CASSVTGRETQYF

d_gene: -
abundance: once
j_gene: TRBJ2-1
v_gene: TRBV7-2
CDR3nt: TGTGCCAGCAGCACATCCCCCGCCCCACAGGGCAGTGAGCAGTTCTTC
CDR3aa: CASSTSPAPQGSEQFF

d_gene: -
abundance: -
j_gene: TRBJ2-3
v_gene: TRBV5-6
CDR3nt: TGTGCCAGCAGCTTGGCCGGCCGCGGGACAAGCACGCAGTATTTT
CDR3aa: CASSLAGRGTSTQYF

d_gene: TRBD1
abundance: -
j_gene: TRBJ2-2
v_gene: TRBV2
CDR3nt: TGTGCCAGCAGTGATGGCAGGGGGCGTACCGGGGAGCTGTTTTTT
CDR3aa: CASSDGRGRTGELFF

d_gene: TRBD1
abundance: once
j_gene: TRBJ2-5
v_gene: TRBV29-1
CDR3nt: TGCAGCGTTGGAAGGACAGGGGGCGGAGAGACCCAGTACTTC
CDR3aa: CSVGRTGGGETQYF

d_gene: -
abundance: -
j_gene: TRBJ2-3
v_gene: TRBV5-1
CDR3nt: TGCGCCAGCAGCTTGGCCGCGGGTTGGCCAGATACGCAGTATTTT
CDR3aa: CASSLAAGWPDTQYF

d_gene: -
abundance: -
j_gene: TRBJ1-2
v_gene: TRBV19
CDR3nt: TGTGCCAGTCGCCCTGGGGCCAACTATGGCTACACCTTC
CDR3aa: CASRPGANYGYTF

d_gene: TRBD1
abundance: -
j_gene: TRBJ2-7
v_gene: TRBV5-1
CDR3nt: TGCGCCAGCAAGCGGGACAGGGGCTCCGAGCAGTACTTC
CDR3aa: CASKRDRGSEQYF

d_gene: -
abundance: -
j_gene: TRBJ2-1
v_gene: TRBV7-8
CDR3nt: TGTGCCAGCAGCTTAGTATGGCGAGGTGAGCAGTTCTTC
CDR3aa: CASSLVWRGEQFF

d_gene: -
abundance: -
j_gene: TRBJ2-7
v_gene: TRBV18
CDR3nt: TGTGCCAGCTCACCTGAGCTTGGGGTAATGTACGAGCAGTACTTC
CDR3aa: CASSPELGVMYEQYF

d_gene: -
abundance: -
j_gene: TRBJ2-7
v_gene: TRBV7-2
CDR3nt: TGTGCCAGCAGCTCTGGGACCGGGCTTACACGGCCCTACGAGCAGTACTTC
CDR3aa: CASSSGTGLTRPYEQYF

d_gene: TRBD2
abundance: once
j_gene: TRBJ2-7
v_gene: TRBV5-1
CDR3nt: TGCGCCAGCAGCTTGGGGGTAGCGGGAGGGCATCCCCCCCTCGAGCAGTACTTC
CDR3aa: CASSLGVAGGHPPLEQYF

d_gene: -
abundance: -
j_gene: TRBJ2-1
v_gene: TRBV18
CDR3nt: TGTGCCAGCTCACCACAGGAATCTTCCTACAATGAGCAGTTCTTC
CDR3aa: CASSPQESSYNEQFF

d_gene: TRBD1
abundance: -
j_gene: TRBJ2-7
v_gene: TRBV19
CDR3nt: TGTGCCAGTAGTCCCGGGACAGACTACGAGCAGTACTTC
CDR3aa: CASSPGTDYEQYF

d_gene: -
abundance: once
j_gene: TRBJ2-7
v_gene: TRBV5-6
CDR3nt: TGTGCCAGCAGCTCCCTATTGGAGGACAACTCCTACGAGCAGTACTTC
CDR3aa: CASSSLLEDNSYEQYF

d_gene: TRBD1
abundance: -
j_gene: TRBJ1-5
v_gene: TRBV19
CDR3nt: TGTGCCAGTAGTATAGGGACAGGGGGCGGCAATCAGCCCCAGCATTTT
CDR3aa: CASSIGTGGGNQPQHF

d_gene: -
abundance: -
j_gene: TRBJ2-7
v_gene: TRBV14
CDR3nt: TGTGCCAGCAGATCCACGGGTCGGGAGCATGACCACGAGCAGTACTTC
CDR3aa: CASRSTGREHDHEQYF

d_gene: -
abundance: once
j_gene: TRBJ2-5
v_gene: TRBV5-1
CDR3nt: TGCGCCAGCAGCCTGCTCCCCGCTTCGGCCCAAGAGACCCAGTACTTC
CDR3aa: CASSLLPASAQETQYF

d_gene: -
abundance: -
j_gene: TRBJ2-1
v_gene: TRBV19
CDR3nt: TGTGCCAGTAGTACTCGCCCCCCCTACGACAATGAGCAGTTCTTC
CDR3aa: CASSTRPPYDNEQFF

d_gene: TRBD2
abundance: -
j_gene: TRBJ2-5
v_gene: TRBV5-4
CDR3nt: TGTGCCAGCAGCCCCCGGTCGACTAGCGGGAAGGAGACCCAGTACTTC
CDR3aa: CASSPRSTSGKETQYF

d_gene: TRBD1
abundance: once
j_gene: TRBJ2-1
v_gene: TRBV9
CDR3nt: TGTGCCAGCAGCGTAACCCCCGGGGGGACAGGGCGCTCCTACAATGAGCAGTTCTTC
CDR3aa: CASSVTPGGTGRSYNEQFF

d_gene: -
abundance: -
j_gene: TRBJ2-3
v_gene: TRBV7-9
CDR3nt: TGTGCCAGCACCCAGACTAACCCTGCCAACACAGATACGCAGTATTTT
CDR3aa: CASTQTNPANTDTQYF

d_gene: -
abundance: -
j_gene: TRBJ2-5
v_gene: TRBV18
CDR3nt: TGTGCCAGCTCACCAGGGGTACGGGAGACCCAGTACTTC
CDR3aa: CASSPGVRETQYF

d_gene: TRBD1
abundance: -
j_gene: TRBJ1-5
v_gene: TRBV28
CDR3nt: TGTGCCAGCAGTCCGCGGACAGGGGGTAACAATCAGCCCCAGCATTTT
CDR3aa: CASSPRTGGNNQPQHF

d_gene: -
abundance: -
j_gene: TRBJ2-3
v_gene: TRBV18
CDR3nt: TGTGCCAGCTCACCAGGGCAGCGCACAGATACGCAGTATTTT
CDR3aa: CASSPGQRTDTQYF

d_gene: TRBD2
abundance: -
j_gene: TRBJ2-1
v_gene: TRBV2
CDR3nt: TGTGCCAGCAGTGAGAGACTAGCGGATTACAATGAGCAGTTCTTC
CDR3aa: CASSERLADYNEQFF

d_gene: TRBD1
abundance: once
j_gene: TRBJ2-7
v_gene: TRBV25-1
CDR3nt: TGTGCCAGCAGAGACTCGGGACAGGGGGCTAAGCAGTACTTC
CDR3aa: CASRDSGQGAKQYF

d_gene: -
abundance: -
j_gene: TRBJ1-1
v_gene: TRBV28
CDR3nt: TGTGCCAGCAGTCAGGCTTTCTTT
CDR3aa: CASSQAFF

d_gene: -
abundance: -
j_gene: TRBJ2-3
v_gene: TRBV18
CDR3nt: TGTGCCAGCTCCGGGACCCTCACAGATACGCAGTATTTT
CDR3aa: CASSGTLTDTQYF

d_gene: TRBD1
abundance: -
j_gene: TRBJ2-3
v_gene: TRBV6-5
CDR3nt: TGTGCCAGCAGGGGGACAGGAGTTTCGTCGCAGTATTTT
CDR3aa: CASRGTGVSSQYF

d_gene: -
abundance: -
j_gene: TRBJ2-3
v_gene: TRBV19
CDR3nt: TGTGCCAGTAGTATAGATCGGGGGAGGGATACGCAGTATTTT
CDR3aa: CASSIDRGRDTQYF

d_gene: TRBD2
abundance: -
j_gene: TRBJ2-1
v_gene: TRBV6-5
CDR3nt: TGTGCCAGCAGTCCCGGGACTAGCGGGTACAATGAGCAGTTCTTC
CDR3aa: CASSPGTSGYNEQFF

d_gene: TRBD2
abundance: -
j_gene: TRBJ2-3
v_gene: TRBV10-1
CDR3nt: TGCGCCAGCAGTGAGTCTGTAGCGGGAGTGGCAGATACGCAGTATTTT
CDR3aa: CASSESVAGVADTQYF

d_gene: -
abundance: -
j_gene: TRBJ1-5
v_gene: TRBV28
CDR3nt: TGTGCCAGCATAGGGTACGGGAGGACGGAGCCCCAGCATTTT
CDR3aa: CASIGYGRTEPQHF

d_gene: -
abundance: -
j_gene: TRBJ2-6
v_gene: TRBV2
CDR3nt: TGTGCCAGCAGTGAAAAGGGTTTAAGTTCTGGGGCCAACGTCCTGACTTTC
CDR3aa: CASSEKGLSSGANVLTF

d_gene: -
abundance: -
j_gene: TRBJ2-1
v_gene: TRBV14
CDR3nt: TGTGCCAGCAGCCAATGGGCGGAGTACTACAATGAGCAGTTCTTC
CDR3aa: CASSQWAEYYNEQFF

d_gene: -
abundance: -
j_gene: TRBJ2-7
v_gene: TRBV7-9
CDR3nt: TGTGCCAGCAGCCGGACAGACGAGCAGTACTTC
CDR3aa: CASSRTDEQYF

d_gene: -
abundance: -
j_gene: TRBJ2-7
v_gene: TRBV2
CDR3nt: TGTGCCAGCAGTGAAAGTCGGACGTACTCCTACGAGCAGTACTTC
CDR3aa: CASSESRTYSYEQYF

d_gene: TRBD1
abundance: -
j_gene: TRBJ2-3
v_gene: TRBV29-1
CDR3nt: TGCAGCTTTTGGGACAGGGGGCGGACAGATACGCAGTATTTT
CDR3aa: CSFWDRGRTDTQYF

d_gene: TRBD1
abundance: -
j_gene: TRBJ2-1
v_gene: TRBV9
CDR3nt: TGTGCCAGCAGCGTATCCAGGGGGCGCACCCAGTTCTTC
CDR3aa: CASSVSRGRTQFF

d_gene: -
abundance: -
j_gene: TRBJ2-7
v_gene: TRBV6-1
CDR3nt: TGTGCCAGCAGTGACGGGCCTAGGTCCTACGAGCAGTACTTC
CDR3aa: CASSDGPRSYEQYF

d_gene: TRBD1
abundance: -
j_gene: TRBJ2-7
v_gene: TRBV19
CDR3nt: TGTGCCAGTAGTATCCGGGACAGGCTCTACGAGCAGTACTTC
CDR3aa: CASSIRDRLYEQYF

d_gene: -
abundance: -
j_gene: TRBJ1-1
v_gene: TRBV6-6
CDR3nt: TGTGCCAGCAGTTTCCCAGCCCCCGAGAACACTGAAGCTTTCTTT
CDR3aa: CASSFPAPENTEAFF

d_gene: -
abundance: -
j_gene: TRBJ1-1
v_gene: TRBV28
CDR3nt: TGTGCCAGCAGTTATCTTGGGGTAACTGAAGCTTTCTTT
CDR3aa: CASSYLGVTEAFF

d_gene: -
abundance: -
j_gene: TRBJ2-7
v_gene: TRBV6-5
CDR3nt: TGTGCCAGCAGGCGCCCTCAGCGGTTAGAGCAGTACTTC
CDR3aa: CASRRPQRLEQYF

d_gene: -
abundance: -
j_gene: TRBJ2-2
v_gene: TRBV7-6
CDR3nt: TGTGCCAGCAGCTTACTGGGAGCTAGCACCGGGGAGCTGTTTTTT
CDR3aa: CASSLLGASTGELFF